What follows are 32 T cell receptor beta chains derived from one specimen sequenced in a study of blood T cell repertoires in COVID-19. Sequencing was performed with immunoSEQ multiplex PCR; in TCRdb, only in-frame clones are kept and a portion is missing. The repertoire holds some 250,000 clones, with around nine tenths as singletons. The sequenced sample was PBMCs or T cells enriched from blood (not recorded which). These receptors were taken from a young woman with acute COVID-19.

The chain links TRBV5-1 to TRBJ2-7, with 9 bases identical to TRBD1. CDR1 is SGHRS and CDR2 is YFSETQ in the germline V gene. There are 16 residues in the CDR3. The junction had 11 bases not matched to a gene; V was cut back by 4 bases and J by 3 bases. The CDR3 DNA reads TGCGCCAGCAGCCTTTCTCTGACAGGGGGGGTCTACGAGCAGTACTTC. Encoded protein: CASSLSLTGGVYEQYF.

The rearrangement joins TRBV5-1 to TRBJ1-5; D gene unclear. The CDR3 totals 15 residues. Deletions cut 0 bases from V and 0 bases from J, with 7 bases between. Germline CDR1 reads SGHRS; CDR2 reads YFSETQ. The CDR3 region has the DNA TGCGCCAGCAGCTTGGGGTCCAGTAGCAATCAGCCCCAGCATTTT. Its protein product is CASSLGSSSNQPQHF. Based on the CDR3 plus reference TRBV5-1 and TRBJ1-5, the full variable domain is KAGVTQTPRYLIKTRGQQVTLSCSPISGHRSVSWYQQTPGQGLQFLFEYFSETQRNKGNFPGRFSGRQFSNSRSEMNVSTLELGDSALYLCASSLGSSSNQPQHFGDGTRLSIL.

V and J are TRBV2 and TRBJ1-5, with D perhaps matching TRBD1 (5 bases). Germline assignment: CDR1 SNHLY and CDR2 FYNNEI. This CDR3 comprises 15 residues. Trimming took 3 bases from V and 2 from J, leaving 11 bases between them. The DNA of the CDR3 is TGTGCCAGCAGTGAGTTCAGGGATCGCAATCAGCCCCAGCATTTT. It translates to CASSEFRDRNQPQHF.

V and J are TRBV6-5 and TRBJ1-1; possibly TRBD1 for D (5 bases). Germline V lookup: CDR1 MNHEY, CDR2 SVGAGI. V shed 0 bases and J shed 0 bases, with 8 bases lying between them. This CDR3 has 15 residues. The CDR3 bases are TGTGCCAGCAGTTACTCGCCAGGGTTGAACACTGAAGCTTTCTTT. Translation: CASSYSPGLNTEAFF.

The J gene is TRBJ2-5, the V gene TRBV19; D remains unclear. The CDR3 totals 13 residues. Per the germline V gene, CDR1 is LNHDA and CDR2 is SQIVND (reference sequence). With 3 bases removed from V and 2 bases from J, the gap between germline ends came to 7 bases. CDR3: CASSITSQETQYF. The CDR3 coding sequence is TGTGCCAGTAGTATCACATCGCAAGAGACCCAGTACTTC. Full variable domain (remainder filled in from reference TRBV19 and TRBJ2-5): DGGITQSPKYLFRKEGQNVTLSCEQNLNHDAMYWYRQDPGQGLRLIYYSQIVNDFQKGDIAEGYSVSREKKESFPLTVTSAQKNPTAFYLCASSITSQETQYFGPGTRLLVL.

This chain's CDR3 is CASSFTYQETQYF. CDR3 sequence (DNA): TGTGCCAGTAGTTTTACATACCAAGAGACCCAGTACTTC. The chain joins TRBV19 to TRBJ2-5, with unresolved D. Germline loops: CDR1 LNHDA, CDR2 SQIVND (reference sequence). V gave up 5 bases and J gave up 0 bases, with 7 bases separating them. The CDR3 has 13 amino acids.

This chain uses TRBV9 with TRBJ2-5, with 10 bases fitting TRBD2. The V gene's germline CDR1 is SGDLS and CDR2 YYNGEE. Trimming removed 2 bases from V and 2 bases from J; junction bases left unmatched: 6. The CDR3 contains 16 residues. CDR3 DNA sequence: TGTGCCAGCAGCGTTAGCCCAGCGGGGGGGCAAGAGACCCAGTACTTC. This translates into CASSVSPAGGQETQYF.

A remark on this clone: Mismatch with germline at one junction end may stem from a read error. V and J are TRBV7-2 and TRBJ2-5; maybe TRBD2 (6 bases). CDR3 length: 16 residues. Germline V gene data show CDR1 as SGHTA and CDR2 as FQGNSA. CDR3 sequence: CASSLARGGDQETQYF. The CDR3 DNA is TGTGCCAGCAGCTTAGCGCGTGGAGGGGACCAGGAGACCCAGTACTTC.

The chain couples TRBV9 to TRBJ2-3, with D possibly being TRBD1 (5 bases). Germline V gene lookup returns CDR1 SGDLS and CDR2 YYNGEE. V was pared by 1 base and J by 1 base, with 13 bases between. This CDR3 contains 16 residues. CDR3 protein: CASSVFAKTGTDTQYF. CDR3 DNA sequence: TGTGCCAGCAGCGTATTTGCCAAGACAGGCACAGATACGCAGTATTTT.

The V gene is TRBV4-1, the J gene TRBJ1-5; 7 positions agree with TRBD1. Germline-derived CDR1 and CDR2 are MGHRA and YSYEKL. The trim removed 0 bases at V and 2 bases at J, leaving 4 bases unmatched. This CDR3 has 16 residues. The CDR3 nucleotides read TGCGCCAGCAGCCAAGAGCACAGGGGAGGCAATCAGCCCCAGCATTTT. This codes for CASSQEHRGGNQPQHF.

The chain employs TRBV4-3 and TRBJ1-5; D not resolved. In germline, CDR1 is LGHNA, CDR2 YSLEER. The V gene lost 4 bases and the J gene lost 0 bases, with 19 bases spanning the gap. This CDR3 is 18 amino acids long. This CDR3 is CASSRTELTRDSNQPQHF. DNA for the CDR3: TGCGCCAGCAGCCGTACGGAGCTAACCCGAGATAGCAATCAGCCCCAGCATTTT.

This chain connects TRBV29-1 to TRBJ2-1, with 15 positions matching TRBD2. This CDR3 spans 15 amino acids. CDR1 is SQVTM and CDR2 is ANQGSEA in the germline V gene. Germline trimming cut 3 bases from V and 9 bases from J; bases unmatched to any gene: 6. CDR3 sequence (DNA): TGCAGCGTTGATCGGACTAGCGGGGGGGCGAGTGAGCAGTTCTTC. This gives the protein CSVDRTSGGASEQFF.

V and J are TRBV27 and TRBJ2-1, with 14 bases aligning to TRBD2. V dropped 3 bases and J dropped 7; count of bases not matched to a gene: 5. The CDR3 contains 16 residues. The germline gives CDR1 MNHEY, CDR2 SMNVEV (reference sequence). CDR3 in amino acids: CASSFRLAGGPNEQFF. The CDR3 DNA reads as TGTGCCAGCAGTTTCCGACTAGCGGGGGGGCCAAATGAGCAGTTCTTC.

This clone was detected only once. The chain carries TRBV7-2 and TRBJ2-7, with D uncertain. The CDR3 contains 14 residues. Between the trimmed V and J ends, which lost 3 bases and 2 bases, there was a span of 11 bases. Germline lookup yields CDR1 SGHTA and CDR2 FQGNSA. The CDR3 spells CASSFQTLTYEQYF. The DNA of the CDR3 is TGTGCCAGCAGCTTCCAGACTCTCACCTACGAGCAGTACTTC. Combining the CDR3 with reference TRBV7-2 and TRBJ2-7 gives the whole variable domain GAGVSQSPSNKVTEKGKDVELRCDPISGHTALYWYRQSLGQGLEFLIYFQGNSAPDKSGLPSDRFSAERTGGSVSTLTIQRTQQEDSAVYLCASSFQTLTYEQYFGPGTRLTVT.

This clone was counted a single time. The genes are TRBV25-1 and TRBJ1-4; 9 bases are shared with TRBD1. With V trimmed by 5 bases and J by 8 bases, 12 bases remained unmatched. Germline V lookup: CDR1 MGHDK, CDR2 SYGVNS. The CDR3 consists of 16 residues. Written as DNA, the CDR3 is TGTGCCAGCAGTCGGAAACCCGGGACAGGGCAGGAAAAACTGTTTTTT. Translating gives CASSRKPGTGQEKLFF.

The rearrangement joins TRBV6-5 to TRBJ1-1; tentative D call: TRBD1 (6 bases). The germline V gene has CDR1 MNHEY and CDR2 SVGAGI. V shed 1 base and J shed 10 bases, with 10 bases lying between them. The CDR3 is 12 residues long. CDR3 region: CASSYLQGSAFF. The CDR3 coding sequence is TGTGCCAGCAGTTACTTACAGGGATCAGCTTTCTTT.

V gene TRBV9 combines with J gene TRBJ1-6, with D possibly being TRBD1 (5 bases). Germline-derived CDR1 and CDR2 are SGDLS and YYNGEE. This CDR3 is 14 amino acids long. V was trimmed by 4 bases and J by 10 bases, leaving 15 bases between them. For the CDR3, the DNA is TGTGCCAGCAGCCCCAGCTGGGGGGGGTCACCCCTCCACTTT. This codes for CASSPSWGGSPLHF.

As to this clone: This sample also contains other DNA sequences that code for the same CDR3. The chain combines TRBV30 with TRBJ1-5; no clear D gene. Germline V lookup: CDR1 GTSNPN, CDR2 SVGIG (reference sequence). The CDR3 is made up of 12 amino acids. Trimming pared 5 bases from V and 0 bases from J, leaving 5 bases between. This CDR3 reads CAWGYSNQPQHF. In nucleotides, the CDR3 is TGTGCCTGGGGATATAGCAATCAGCCCCAGCATTTT.

The chain employs TRBV6-5 and TRBJ1-5, with a weak D call TRBD1 (5 bases). CDR3 length: 13 amino acids. The V end was cut by 8 bases, the J end by 4 bases, with 12 bases between. Germline lookup yields CDR1 MNHEY and CDR2 SVGAGI. The CDR3 bases are TGTGCCAGCGGGAGGGACCCAAATCAGCCCCAGCATTTT. It translates to CASGRDPNQPQHF.

This chain uses TRBV7-9 with TRBJ1-1, with a tentative D call TRBD1 (6 bases). The germline CDR1 and CDR2 sequences are SEHNR and FQNEAQ (reference sequence). V lost 4 bases and J 8 bases, leaving 26 bases between the germline ends. The CDR3 extends over 17 amino acids. CDR3 sequence (DNA): TGTGCCAGCAGCTCGGGCCCCGGACAGACCTTCGGAAAGGAAGCTTTCTTT. It yields the protein CASSSGPGQTFGKEAFF.

The chain carries TRBV9 and TRBJ1-5; a weak D match, TRBD1 (5 bases). In germline, CDR1 is SGDLS, CDR2 YYNGEE. The V gene lost 1 base and the J gene lost 9 bases, with 14 bases spanning the gap. This CDR3 contains 14 residues. CDR3 bases: TGTGCCAGCAGCGTATACGGGGGGAACTGGCCCCAGCATTTT. Translating gives CASSVYGGNWPQHF.

This clone was seen a handful of times. V usage is TRBV15 and J usage is TRBJ1-4; TRBD1 matches 8 bases. CDR3 length equals 16 residues. V was pared by 4 bases and J by 5 bases, with 9 bases of the junction left unmatched. CDR1 LNHNV and CDR2 YYDKDF come from the germline V gene (reference sequence). In DNA form, the CDR3 reads TGTGCCACCAGCACCCCTCAGGGGGCGTCAAATGAAAAACTGTTTTTT. Its protein product is CATSTPQGASNEKLFF.

This chain uses TRBV15 with TRBJ1-5; D may be TRBD1 (5 bases). V lost 0 bases to trimming and J lost 0 bases, with 9 bases between them. This CDR3 is built from 16 residues. The germline V gene has CDR1 LNHNV and CDR2 YYDKDF (reference sequence). This CDR3 reads CATSRDLGHSNQPQHF. The CDR3, as DNA: TGTGCCACCAGCAGAGATCTCGGACATAGCAATCAGCCCCAGCATTTT.

V gene TRBV2 combines with J gene TRBJ2-7; unclear D gene. Germline loops: CDR1 SNHLY, CDR2 FYNNEI. The CDR3 is 13 residues long. Trimming left V 7 bases short and J 5 bases short, with 15 bases between. This CDR3 is CASIGPPLDEQYF. The CDR3 DNA is TGTGCCAGCATTGGGCCGCCGCTGGACGAGCAGTACTTC.

V and J are TRBV9 and TRBJ1-1; D is undetermined. With 1 base removed from V and 2 bases from J, the gap between germline ends came to 6 bases. Germline V gives CDR1 SGDLS, CDR2 YYNGEE. The CDR3 has 13 residues. The CDR3 DNA follows: TGTGCCAGCAGCGTAACTGAAAACACTGAAGCTTTCTTT. This translates into CASSVTENTEAFF.

The chain is built from TRBV4-3 and TRBJ1-5, with D perhaps matching TRBD1 (5 bases). Germline CDR1 and CDR2: LGHNA and YSLEER. The V end was cut by 4 bases, the J end by 0 bases, with 7 bases between. The CDR3 loop spans 14 amino acids. CDR3 protein: CASSRGDSNQPQHF. In DNA, the CDR3 is TGCGCCAGCAGCCGGGGCGATAGCAATCAGCCCCAGCATTTT.

The chain joins TRBV19 to TRBJ1-5, with 7 positions matching TRBD1. The V gene end was trimmed by 7 bases and the J gene end by 5 bases; junction bases not matched to a gene: 14. The V gene's germline CDR1 is LNHDA and CDR2 SQIVND (reference sequence). This CDR3 contains 16 residues. CDR3 amino acids: CASNSVSGGGDQPQHF. DNA for the CDR3: TGTGCCAGTAACTCGGTCAGTGGAGGGGGCGATCAGCCCCAGCATTTT.

The V call is TRBV11-1, the J call TRBJ2-7; TRBD2 is a possible D gene (5 bases). V lost 3 bases and J 6 bases, leaving 9 bases between the germline ends. Germline V gene sequence: CDR1 SGHAT, CDR2 FQDESV (reference sequence). The CDR3 length is 12 residues. This chain's CDR3 is CASSFVGSEQYF. The CDR3 bases are TGTGCCAGCAGCTTCGTAGGGAGCGAGCAGTACTTC.

The gene calls are TRBV5-4 and TRBJ2-7, with no clear D. CDR1 is SGHNT, CDR2 YYREEE, per germline (reference sequence). The length of the CDR3 is 11 residues. Between the trimmed V and J ends, which lost 1 base and 7 bases, there was a span of 6 bases. The CDR3 reads CASSLLKEQYF. Here the CDR3 DNA reads TGTGCCAGCAGCTTGCTAAAGGAGCAGTACTTC.

V usage is TRBV12-3 or TRBV12-4 and J usage is TRBJ1-1; possible D gene TRBD1, 5 bases. Trimming pared 8 bases from V and 8 bases from J, leaving 18 bases between. The length of the CDR3 is 13 residues. The CDR3 is CASGQGSGAEAFF. The CDR3, as DNA: TGTGCCAGCGGCCAAGGTAGCGGGGCCGAAGCTTTCTTT.

The rearrangement joins TRBV19 to TRBJ2-1; 12 positions agree with TRBD2. From germline, CDR1 is LNHDA and CDR2 SQIVND (reference sequence). There are 16 residues in the CDR3. The junction had 14 bases not matched to a gene; V was cut back by 5 bases and J by 12 bases. CDR3 sequence reads: CASSPPGLAGGPWQFF. In nucleotides, the CDR3 is TGTGCCAGTAGTCCACCCGGGCTAGCGGGGGGGCCTTGGCAGTTCTTC.

The V call is TRBV19, the J call TRBJ2-7, with D perhaps matching TRBD1 (5 bases). CDR1 and CDR2 (germline): LNHDA, SQIVND (reference sequence). Trimming took off 5 bases at V and 6 bases at J, with 23 bases between the two ends. CDR3 length: 16 amino acids. CDR3 nucleotide sequence: TGTGCCAGTAGTCTTATCAATCAGGGATGGGGTGGCGAGCAGTACTTC. Encoded protein: CASSLINQGWGGEQYF.